The TCR beta chain under discussion was sequenced for a study of response to subunit inactivated influenza vaccine. Comments on this clonotype: Antigen specificity is unknown.

Study-wide results and caveats: The authors suggested that few new T cells are recruited per seasonal influenza vaccination.

TCRdb processed the RT-PCR reads anew with MiXCR; each CDR3 protein has one entry. The sample consists of 800,000 to 1,000,000 distinct CDR3 sequences, about 20% of them appearing once. The CDR3 is 14 residues long. CDR1 and CDR2 from the germline V gene are SQVTM and ANQGSEA. Trimming stripped 6 bases from V and 0 bases from J, with 9 bases between. Material: PBMCs from blood, obtained roughly 5 days after vaccination. The rearrangement links TRBV29-1 to TRBJ2-6; D is ambiguous. The clonotype comes from a man aged 50-60 years who received an inactivated influenza vaccine. The CDR3: CSVGMSSGANVLTF. The CDR3 coding sequence is TGCAGCGTGGGCATGAGCTCTGGGGCCAACGTCCTGACTTTC. Looking up the rest from reference TRBV29-1 and TRBJ2-6 gives the full variable domain: SAVISQKPSRDICQRGTSLTIQCQVDSQVTMMFWYRQQPGQSLTLIATANQGSEATYESGFVIDKFPISRPNLTFSTLTVSNMSPEDSSIYLCSVGMSSGANVLTFGAGSRLTVL.